This TCR beta chain was captured in a study of identical twins. Trimming took off 6 bases at V and 3 bases at J, with 9 bases between the two ends. The CDR3 extends over 13 amino acids. CDR1 and CDR2 from the germline V gene are MNHNS and SASEGT. TCRdb used MiXCR to reprocess the 5' RACE reads, holding one entry per CDR3 protein. Among hundreds of thousands of distinct CDR3 sequences listed, 8.6% were seen once. This clonotype was found a few times. These sequences were also reported in another study, on yellow fever vaccine responses in identical twins.

The sequence was obtained from a woman in her late teens or twenties in good health. The chain combines TRBV6-1 with TRBJ2-1, with D tentatively TRBD1 (6 bases). The source material was PBMCs. DNA for the CDR3: TGTGCCAGCAGACGGACAGACTACAATGAGCAGTTCTTC. This translates into CASRRTDYNEQFF.